The 16 T cell receptor beta chains reported below all come from one sample, sequenced in a study of shared clonotypes between healthy human individuals. TCRdb's copy holds only in-frame clones and misses some; the assay was immunoSEQ multiplex PCR. The sample yields some 1 million clones, around 75% seen once. The source material was memory CD4+ T cells sorted from blood. Documented subset: CD45RA-negative fraction. Receptors were obtained from a young man in good health.

The genes are TRBV18 and TRBJ1-2; D is possibly TRBD1 (6 bases). Between the trimmed V and J ends, which lost 3 bases and 8 bases, there was a span of 16 bases. This CDR3 comprises 14 residues. The germline CDR1 and CDR2 sequences are KGHSH and LQKENI. CDR3 sequence reads: CASSPSTGNEGYTF. DNA for the CDR3: TGTGCCAGCTCACCGTCGACAGGCAACGAAGGCTACACCTTC.

This clone has a handful of counts. This specimen includes other DNA sequences encoding the same CDR3. V usage is TRBV5-1 and J usage is TRBJ1-4; D is perhaps TRBD1 (5 bases). The germline CDR1 and CDR2 sequences are SGHRS and YFSETQ. This CDR3 has 14 amino acids. Trimming removed 1 base from V and 2 bases from J, with 6 bases in between. CDR3 nucleotide sequence: TGCGCCAGCAGCTTGCAGGGTACTAATGAAAAACTGTTTTTT. Protein sequence: CASSLQGTNEKLFF.

The J gene is TRBJ2-1, the V gene TRBV5-1, with 8 positions matching TRBD1. Germline assignment: CDR1 SGHRS and CDR2 YFSETQ. This CDR3 has 16 residues. The trim removed 4 bases at V and 6 bases at J, leaving 12 bases unmatched. CDR3 coding DNA: TGCGCCAGCAGCAGACCGGGACAGGTGGGATCCAATGAGCAGTTCTTC. This codes for CASSRPGQVGSNEQFF.

The rearrangement links TRBV28 to TRBJ1-6; D is ambiguous. Germline V gene data show CDR1 as MDHEN and CDR2 as SYDVKM. This CDR3 region has 13 residues. V shed 3 bases and J shed 7 bases, with 7 bases lying between them. The DNA for the CDR3 is TGTGCCAGCAGTTTGAGGTACAATTCACCCCTCCACTTT. This gives the protein CASSLRYNSPLHF.

There are a few counts of this clone. The chain joins TRBV4-3 to TRBJ1-4; tentatively, D is TRBD1 (6 bases). Germline-derived CDR1 and CDR2 are LGHNA and YSLEER. With 4 bases removed from V and 8 bases from J, the gap between germline ends came to 17 bases. CDR3 length: 15 residues. CDR3 sequence reads: CASSRDVGAREKLFF. CDR3 bases: TGCGCCAGCAGCCGAGACGTGGGGGCGCGGGAAAAACTGTTTTTT.

This chain links TRBV30 with TRBJ2-3; TRBD2 aligns across 9 bases. With V trimmed by 3 bases and J by 5 bases, 9 bases remained unmatched. Germline values: CDR1 GTSNPN, CDR2 SVGIG (reference sequence). The CDR3 spans 15 residues. The DNA for the CDR3 is TGTGCCTGGAGACACGGGCTAGCGGGGAGAGATACGCAGTATTTT. It encodes CAWRHGLAGRDTQYF.

This chain links TRBV5-1 with TRBJ2-2; 7 positions agree with TRBD2. Looked up from germline, CDR1 is SGHRS and CDR2 is YFSETQ. The CDR3 length is 16 residues. With 7 bases clipped from V and 7 bases from J, the junction kept 16 bases outside the gene matches. The CDR3 region is CASAPSAGVDSGELFF. CDR3 sequence (DNA): TGCGCCAGCGCCCCCTCGGCGGGAGTGGATAGCGGGGAGCTGTTTTTT.

In regard to this clone: This specimen includes other DNA sequences encoding the same CDR3. J is TRBJ2-1 and V is TRBV5-4; D is unclear. This CDR3 has 15 amino acids. Trimming took off 0 bases at V and 0 bases at J, with 7 bases between the two ends. Germline CDR1 SGHNT, CDR2 YYREEE (reference sequence). The CDR3 nucleotides read TGTGCCAGCAGCTTGGATCGTAGCTCCTACAATGAGCAGTTCTTC. As protein: CASSLDRSSYNEQFF.

A remark on this clone: Other DNA sequences in this specimen translate into the identical CDR3. The chain links TRBV7-2 to TRBJ2-1; D remains unclear. The V end lost 0 bases, the J end lost 0 bases, and 3 bases lay between the germline ends. This CDR3 is 14 amino acids long. In germline, CDR1 is SGHTA, CDR2 FQGNSA. The CDR3 sequence is CASSLAGSYNEQFF. CDR3 nucleotides: TGTGCCAGCAGCTTAGCTGGCTCCTACAATGAGCAGTTCTTC.

The rearrangement links TRBV6-6 to TRBJ1-3; D uncertain. CDR1 MNHNY and CDR2 SVGAGI come from the germline V gene (reference sequence). Trimming left V 5 bases short and J 0 bases short, with 8 bases between. The CDR3 length is 14 residues. The CDR3 here is CASSDNGSGNTIYF. CDR3 nucleotides: TGTGCCAGCAGTGATAATGGCTCTGGAAACACCATATATTTT.

V usage is TRBV6-1 and J usage is TRBJ2-5; 12 bases map to TRBD2. The V gene's germline CDR1 is MNHNS and CDR2 SASEGT. This CDR3 is 18 amino acids long. The ends lost 4 bases at V and 1 base at J; junction bases unmatched: 10. CDR3 nucleotide sequence: TGTGCCAGCAGTGGACGACTAGCGGGGGACCCTATCCAAGAGACCCAGTACTTC. Translating it yields CASSGRLAGDPIQETQYF.

This clone has a count of ten or more. The gene calls are TRBV7-3 and TRBJ2-6; D ambiguous. The CDR3 runs to 15 residues. Germline assignment: CDR1 SGHTA and CDR2 FQGTGA. Trimming cost V 4 bases and J 0 bases, with 7 bases left between them. CDR3 sequence (DNA): TGTGCCAGCAGCTACAGAGCCTCTGGGGCCAACGTCCTGACTTTC. Protein: CASSYRASGANVLTF. The variable domain in full, completed from reference TRBV7-3 and TRBJ2-6, reads GAGVSQTPSNKVTEKGKYVELRCDPISGHTALYWYRQSLGQGPEFLIYFQGTGAADDSGLPNDRFFAVRPEGSVSTLKIQRTERGDSAVYLCASSYRASGANVLTFGAGSRLTVL.

This clone has only a few counts. A far larger clone is one base from this, pointing to a likely read error. Other DNA variants within this sample encode the same CDR3. Written as DNA, the CDR3 is TGTGCCATCAGTGACACCAACTATGGCTACACCTTC. Its protein product is CAISDTNYGYTF. The chain joins TRBV10-3 to TRBJ1-2; no clear D. CDR1 ENHRY and CDR2 SYGVKD come from the germline V gene. Trimming removed 3 bases at V and 2 bases at J, with 4 bases between. This CDR3 has 12 amino acids.

The CDR3, as DNA: TGTGCCAGCCCAGATAGCGGCAGCCGGGGGGGCACAGATACGCAGTATTTT. Translation gives CASPDSGSRGGTDTQYF. The genes are TRBV27 and TRBJ2-3, with 7 bases matching TRBD2. Germline V gene lookup returns CDR1 MNHEY and CDR2 SMNVEV (reference sequence). Trimming cost V 8 bases and J 1 base; bases outside gene matches: 15. The CDR3 contains 17 residues.

This chain links TRBV30 with TRBJ1-5, with 8 bases that match TRBD1. Trimming cost V 3 bases and J 8 bases; bases outside gene matches: 9. Germline assignment: CDR1 GTSNPN and CDR2 SVGIG (reference sequence). This CDR3 region has 14 residues. The CDR3 loop is CAWSGTGQTEPQHF. For the CDR3, the DNA is TGTGCCTGGAGCGGGACAGGCCAAACGGAGCCCCAGCATTTT.

This chain uses TRBV21-1 with TRBJ2-3; the D call of TRBD1 is as the table states it, not checked on the DNA. TRBV21-1 is given as a pseudogene. This CDR3 spans 17 amino acids. The CDR3 sequence: CASSCKHGIPRTATQYF. The CDR3 DNA reads as TGTGCCAGCAGCTGCAAACATGGCATTCCACGAACCGCTACGCAGTATTTT.